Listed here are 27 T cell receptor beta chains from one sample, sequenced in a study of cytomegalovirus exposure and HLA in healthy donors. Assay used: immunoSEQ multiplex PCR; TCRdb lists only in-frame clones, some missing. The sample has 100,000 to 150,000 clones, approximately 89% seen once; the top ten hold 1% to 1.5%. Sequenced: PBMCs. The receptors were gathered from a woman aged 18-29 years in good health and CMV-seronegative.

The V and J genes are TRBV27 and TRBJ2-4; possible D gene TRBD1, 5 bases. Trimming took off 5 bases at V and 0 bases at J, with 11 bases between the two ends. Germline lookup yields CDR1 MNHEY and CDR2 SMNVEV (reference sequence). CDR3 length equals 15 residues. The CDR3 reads CASSPQGLAKNIQYF. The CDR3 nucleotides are TGTGCCAGCAGTCCCCAGGGATTAGCCAAAAACATTCAGTACTTC.

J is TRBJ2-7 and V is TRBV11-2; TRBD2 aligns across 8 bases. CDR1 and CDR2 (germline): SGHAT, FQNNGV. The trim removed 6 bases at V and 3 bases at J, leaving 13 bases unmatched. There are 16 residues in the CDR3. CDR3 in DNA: TGTGCCAGCAGGCTGGTCGGCGGGGGGCCAATCTACGAGCAGTACTTC. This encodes CASRLVGGGPIYEQYF. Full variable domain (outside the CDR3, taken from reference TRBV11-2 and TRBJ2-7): EAGVAQSPRYKIIEKRQSVAFWCNPISGHATLYWYQQILGQGPKLLIQFQNNGVVDDSQLPKDRFSAERLKGVDSTLKIQPAKLEDSAVYLCASRLVGGGPIYEQYFGPGTRLTVT.

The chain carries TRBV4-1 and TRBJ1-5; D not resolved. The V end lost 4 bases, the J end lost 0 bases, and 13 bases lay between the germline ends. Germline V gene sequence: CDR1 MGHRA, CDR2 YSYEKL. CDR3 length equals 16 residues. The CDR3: CASSRRTETSNQPQHF. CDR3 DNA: TGCGCCAGCAGCCGCCGAACAGAGACTAGCAATCAGCCCCAGCATTTT.

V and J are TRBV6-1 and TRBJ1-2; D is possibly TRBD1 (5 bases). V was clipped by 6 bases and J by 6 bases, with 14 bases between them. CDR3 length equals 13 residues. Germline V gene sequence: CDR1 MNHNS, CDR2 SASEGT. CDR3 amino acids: CASRNRGWNGYTF. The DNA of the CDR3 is TGTGCCAGCAGGAACCGGGGGTGGAATGGCTACACCTTC.

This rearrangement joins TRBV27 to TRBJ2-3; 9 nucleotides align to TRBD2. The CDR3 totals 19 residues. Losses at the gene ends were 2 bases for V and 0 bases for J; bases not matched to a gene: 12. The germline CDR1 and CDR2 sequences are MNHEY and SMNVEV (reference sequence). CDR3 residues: CASSLVGTSSYSSTDTQYF. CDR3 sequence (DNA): TGTGCCAGCAGTTTAGTCGGGACTAGCAGCTATTCTAGCACAGATACGCAGTATTTT.

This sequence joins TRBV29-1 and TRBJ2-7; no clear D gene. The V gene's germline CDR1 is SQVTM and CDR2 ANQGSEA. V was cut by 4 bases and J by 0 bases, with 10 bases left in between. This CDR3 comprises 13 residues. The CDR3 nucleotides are TGCAGCGTTGTGGCAGTCCACTCCTACGAGCAGTACTTC. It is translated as CSVVAVHSYEQYF.

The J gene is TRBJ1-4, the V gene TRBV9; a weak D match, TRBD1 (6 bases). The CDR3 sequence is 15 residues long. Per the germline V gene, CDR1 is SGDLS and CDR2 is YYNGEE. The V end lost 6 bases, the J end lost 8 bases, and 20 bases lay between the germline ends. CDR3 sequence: CASNPGGAGSEKLFF. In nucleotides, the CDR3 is TGTGCCAGCAACCCCGGGGGGGCGGGGAGCGAAAAACTGTTTTTT.

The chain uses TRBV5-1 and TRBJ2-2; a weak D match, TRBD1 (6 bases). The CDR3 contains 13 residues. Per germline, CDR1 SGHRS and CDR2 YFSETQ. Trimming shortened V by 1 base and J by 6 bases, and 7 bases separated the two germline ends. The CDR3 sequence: CASSLTGSGELFF. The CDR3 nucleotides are TGCGCCAGCAGCTTGACAGGGTCCGGGGAGCTGTTTTTT.

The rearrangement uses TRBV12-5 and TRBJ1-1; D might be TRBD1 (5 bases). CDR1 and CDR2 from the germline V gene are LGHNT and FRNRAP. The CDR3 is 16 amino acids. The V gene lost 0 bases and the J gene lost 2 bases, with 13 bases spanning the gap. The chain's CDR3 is CASGLVLPGGNTEAFF. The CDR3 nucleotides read TGTGCTAGTGGTTTGGTACTTCCCGGGGGAAACACTGAAGCTTTCTTT.

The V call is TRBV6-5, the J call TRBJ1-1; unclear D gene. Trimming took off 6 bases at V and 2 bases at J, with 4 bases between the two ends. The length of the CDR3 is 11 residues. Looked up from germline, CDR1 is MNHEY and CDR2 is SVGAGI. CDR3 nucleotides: TGTGCCAGCAGACTAAACACTGAAGCTTTCTTT. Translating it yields CASRLNTEAFF.

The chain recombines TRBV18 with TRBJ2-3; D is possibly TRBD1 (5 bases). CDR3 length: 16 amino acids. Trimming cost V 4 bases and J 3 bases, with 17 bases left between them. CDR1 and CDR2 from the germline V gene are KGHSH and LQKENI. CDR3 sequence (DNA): TGTGCCAGCTCACTAAGGGCAGGGTTGGGAACAGATACGCAGTATTTT. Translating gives CASSLRAGLGTDTQYF.

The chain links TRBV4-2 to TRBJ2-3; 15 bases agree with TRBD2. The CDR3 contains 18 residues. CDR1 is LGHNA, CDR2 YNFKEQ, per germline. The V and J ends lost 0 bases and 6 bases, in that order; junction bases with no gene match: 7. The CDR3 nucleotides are TGTGCCAGCAGCCAAGAACGGACTAGCGGGGGGGCTAAGGATACGCAGTATTTT. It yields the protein CASSQERTSGGAKDTQYF.

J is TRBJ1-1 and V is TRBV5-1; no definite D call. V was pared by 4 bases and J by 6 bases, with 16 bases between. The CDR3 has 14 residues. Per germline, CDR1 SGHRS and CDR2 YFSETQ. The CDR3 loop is CASSPQREVPEAFF. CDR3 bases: TGCGCCAGCAGCCCCCAACGCGAGGTACCTGAAGCTTTCTTT.

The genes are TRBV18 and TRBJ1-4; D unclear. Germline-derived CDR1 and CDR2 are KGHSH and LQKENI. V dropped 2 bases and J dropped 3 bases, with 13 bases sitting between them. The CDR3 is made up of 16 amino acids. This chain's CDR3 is CASSPNSGKANEKLFF. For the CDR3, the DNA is TGTGCCAGCTCACCAAACTCGGGAAAGGCTAATGAAAAACTGTTTTTT. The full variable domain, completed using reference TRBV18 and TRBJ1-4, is NAGVMQNPRHLVRRRGQEARLRCSPMKGHSHVYWYRQLPEEGLKFMVYLQKENIIDESGMPKERFSAEFPKEGPSILRIQQVVRGDSAAYFCASSPNSGKANEKLFFGSGTQLSVL.

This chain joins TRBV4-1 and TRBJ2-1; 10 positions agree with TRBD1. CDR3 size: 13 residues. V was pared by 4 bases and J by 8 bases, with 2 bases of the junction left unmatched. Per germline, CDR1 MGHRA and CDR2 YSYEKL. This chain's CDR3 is CASSPGQGDEQFF. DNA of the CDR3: TGCGCCAGCAGCCCCGGACAGGGGGATGAGCAGTTCTTC.

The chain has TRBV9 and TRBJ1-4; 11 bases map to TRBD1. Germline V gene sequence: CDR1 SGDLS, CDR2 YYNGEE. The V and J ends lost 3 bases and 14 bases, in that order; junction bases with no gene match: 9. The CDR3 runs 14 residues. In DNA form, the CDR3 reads TGTGCCAGCAGCGCGGGGACAGGGGGGAATCGGCTGTTTTTT. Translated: CASSAGTGGNRLFF.

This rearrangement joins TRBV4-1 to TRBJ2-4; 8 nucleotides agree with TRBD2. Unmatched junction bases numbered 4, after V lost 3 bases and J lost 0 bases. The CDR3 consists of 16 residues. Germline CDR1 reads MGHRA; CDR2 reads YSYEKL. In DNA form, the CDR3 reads TGCGCCAGCAGCCAGCTAGCGGGTGTAGCCAAAAACATTCAGTACTTC. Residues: CASSQLAGVAKNIQYF.

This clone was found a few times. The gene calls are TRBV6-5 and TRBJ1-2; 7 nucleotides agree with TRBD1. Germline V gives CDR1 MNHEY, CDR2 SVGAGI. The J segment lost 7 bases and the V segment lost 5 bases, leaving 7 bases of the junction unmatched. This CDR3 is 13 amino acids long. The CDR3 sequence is CASSIDRETGYTF. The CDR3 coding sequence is TGTGCCAGCAGTATCGACAGGGAAACTGGCTACACCTTC.

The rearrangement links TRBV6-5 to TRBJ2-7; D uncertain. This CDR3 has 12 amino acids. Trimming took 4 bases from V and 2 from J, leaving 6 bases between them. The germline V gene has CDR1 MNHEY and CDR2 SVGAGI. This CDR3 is CASSSTTYEQYF. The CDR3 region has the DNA TGTGCCAGCAGTTCTACTACCTACGAGCAGTACTTC.

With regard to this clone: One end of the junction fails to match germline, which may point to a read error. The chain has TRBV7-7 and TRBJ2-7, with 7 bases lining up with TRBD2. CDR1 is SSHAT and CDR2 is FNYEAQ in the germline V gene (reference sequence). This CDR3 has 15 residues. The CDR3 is CASSLRSGASYEQYF. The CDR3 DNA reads TGTGCTAGCAGCCTCAGGAGCGGGGCCTCCTACGAGCAGTACTTC.

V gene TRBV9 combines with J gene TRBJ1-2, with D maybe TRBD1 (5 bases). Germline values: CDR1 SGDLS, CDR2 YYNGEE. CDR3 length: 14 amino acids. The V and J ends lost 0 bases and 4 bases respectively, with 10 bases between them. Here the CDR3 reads CASSVGGPTYGYTF. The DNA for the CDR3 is TGTGCCAGCAGCGTAGGGGGCCCAACCTATGGCTACACCTTC.

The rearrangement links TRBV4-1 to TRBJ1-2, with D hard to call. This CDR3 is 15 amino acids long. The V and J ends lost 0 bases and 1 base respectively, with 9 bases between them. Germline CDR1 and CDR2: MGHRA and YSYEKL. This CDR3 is CASSQDHAGNYGYTF. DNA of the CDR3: TGCGCCAGCAGCCAAGATCACGCCGGTAACTATGGCTACACCTTC.

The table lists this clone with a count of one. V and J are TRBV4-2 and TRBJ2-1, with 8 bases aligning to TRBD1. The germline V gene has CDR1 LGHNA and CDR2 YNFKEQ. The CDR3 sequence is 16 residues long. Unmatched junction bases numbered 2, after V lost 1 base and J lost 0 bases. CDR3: CASSQADRGSYNEQFF. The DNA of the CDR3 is TGTGCCAGCAGCCAAGCCGACAGGGGCTCCTACAATGAGCAGTTCTTC.

The CDR3 region has the DNA TGTGCCACCCAGGACAACCCGAACACTGAAGCTTTCTTT. Amino acid sequence: CATQDNPNTEAFF. V is TRBV27 and J is TRBJ1-1; a possible D gene is TRBD1 (5 bases). The CDR3 is made up of 13 amino acids. The ends were cut back, 10 bases at V and 1 base at J, with 13 bases in the middle. The germline V gene has CDR1 MNHEY and CDR2 SMNVEV (reference sequence).

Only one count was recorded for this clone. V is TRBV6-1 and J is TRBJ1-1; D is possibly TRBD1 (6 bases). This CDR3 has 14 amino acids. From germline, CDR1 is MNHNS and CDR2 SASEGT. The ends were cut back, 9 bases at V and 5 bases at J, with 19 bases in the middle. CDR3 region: CASEGGVSSTEAFF. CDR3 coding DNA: TGTGCCAGTGAGGGGGGGGTTTCCTCGACTGAAGCTTTCTTT.

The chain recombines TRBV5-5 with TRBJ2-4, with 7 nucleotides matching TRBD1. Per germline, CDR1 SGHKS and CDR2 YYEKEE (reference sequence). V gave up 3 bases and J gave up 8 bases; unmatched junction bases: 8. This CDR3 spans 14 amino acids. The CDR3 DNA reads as TGTGCCAGCAGCTACGGACAGGCCAGTGACATTCAGTACTTC. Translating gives CASSYGQASDIQYF.

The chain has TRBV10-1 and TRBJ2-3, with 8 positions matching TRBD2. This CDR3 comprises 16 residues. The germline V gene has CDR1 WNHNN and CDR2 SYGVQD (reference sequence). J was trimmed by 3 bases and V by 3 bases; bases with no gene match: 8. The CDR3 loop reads CASSDGLAVFTDTQYF. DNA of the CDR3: TGCGCCAGCAGTGATGGACTAGCAGTTTTTACAGATACGCAGTATTTT.